A selection of T cell receptor beta chains follows, all from one sample in a study of T-cell memory formation after mild COVID-19. TCRdb reanalysed the 5' RACE reads using MiXCR and keeps one entry per CDR3 protein. The sample carries 200,000 or so distinct CDR3 sequences, 9.5% recorded once. The sequenced material came from PBMCs or a T cell subset sorted from them (not recorded which). These receptors all stem from a man between 18 and 35 years old who had mild COVID-19 (a few samples of this study predate the infection). Cell type and time point are not known. Each CDR3 is given with its conserved first and last residue. Fields, in order: V gene, clone size, D gene, J gene, CDR3 protein, CDR3 DNA. D genes are given only for firm matches. Some rows mark clone size as missing; the rest say once, few, many or name a class of expanded clone.

V gene: TRBV12-3/TRBV12-4; clone size: .; D gene: .; J gene: TRBJ2-3; CDR3 protein: CASSLLAKSDTQYF; CDR3 DNA: TGTGCCAGCAGTTTACTAGCGAAGTCAGATACGCAGTATTTT
V gene: TRBV29-1; clone size: .; D gene: TRBD1; J gene: TRBJ2-3; CDR3 protein: CSVGTGNTDTQYF; CDR3 DNA: TGCAGCGTTGGGACAGGGAACACAGATACGCAGTATTTT
V gene: TRBV5-4; clone size: few; D gene: .; J gene: TRBJ2-3; CDR3 protein: CASSLVFSGTDTQYF; CDR3 DNA: TGTGCCAGCAGCTTGGTATTTAGCGGCACAGATACGCAGTATTTT
V gene: TRBV19; clone size: .; D gene: .; J gene: TRBJ1-1; CDR3 protein: CASNKVESNTEAFF; CDR3 DNA: TGTGCCAGTAATAAGGTGGAGTCGAACACTGAAGCTTTCTTT
V gene: TRBV7-2; clone size: few; D gene: .; J gene: TRBJ1-2; CDR3 protein: CASSPRTVANYGYTF; CDR3 DNA: TGTGCCAGCAGCCCACGGACAGTAGCTAACTATGGCTACACCTTC
V gene: TRBV29-1; clone size: few; D gene: TRBD1; J gene: TRBJ2-3; CDR3 protein: CSVERQGEDTQYF; CDR3 DNA: TGCAGCGTTGAGAGGCAGGGGGAAGATACGCAGTATTTT
V gene: TRBV2; clone size: few; D gene: .; J gene: TRBJ2-1; CDR3 protein: CASSEVGDLYNEQFF; CDR3 DNA: TGTGCCAGCAGTGAAGTGGGGGACTTATACAATGAGCAGTTCTTC
V gene: TRBV2; clone size: .; D gene: .; J gene: TRBJ1-4; CDR3 protein: CASSTRAQSRKLFF; CDR3 DNA: TGTGCCAGCTCCACACGGGCCCAGAGTAGAAAACTGTTTTTT
V gene: TRBV3-1; clone size: .; D gene: .; J gene: TRBJ1-2; CDR3 protein: CASSQDLGERYTF; CDR3 DNA: TGTGCCAGCAGCCAAGATTTGGGGGAGCGGTACACCTTC
V gene: TRBV20-1; clone size: .; D gene: .; J gene: TRBJ1-1; CDR3 protein: CSAIPEATEAFF; CDR3 DNA: TGCAGTGCTATCCCTGAGGCCACTGAAGCTTTCTTT
V gene: TRBV5-1; clone size: .; D gene: .; J gene: TRBJ2-5; CDR3 protein: CASSPSASWRQTQYF; CDR3 DNA: TGCGCCAGCAGCCCAAGCGCATCATGGCGACAGACCCAGTACTTC
V gene: TRBV6-2/TRBV6-3; clone size: many; D gene: .; J gene: TRBJ1-2; CDR3 protein: CASRQANYGYTF; CDR3 DNA: TGTGCCAGCAGACAGGCGAACTATGGCTACACCTTC
V gene: TRBV20-1; clone size: .; D gene: .; J gene: TRBJ1-2; CDR3 protein: CSARDLMVSDTF; CDR3 DNA: TGCAGTGCTAGAGATTTAATGGTCTCGGACACCTTC
V gene: TRBV5-1; clone size: .; D gene: .; J gene: TRBJ2-3; CDR3 protein: CASSFGGARADTQYF; CDR3 DNA: TGCGCCAGCAGCTTTGGGGGGGCCCGCGCAGATACGCAGTATTTT
V gene: TRBV12-5; clone size: few; D gene: .; J gene: TRBJ1-5; CDR3 protein: CASGLEGNQPQHF; CDR3 DNA: TGTGCTAGTGGTTTGGAGGGTAATCAGCCCCAGCATTTT
V gene: TRBV27; clone size: many; D gene: .; J gene: TRBJ2-3; CDR3 protein: CASSFIPGTPPYF; CDR3 DNA: TGTGCCAGCAGTTTCATACCGGGAACCCCACCGTATTTT
V gene: TRBV6-2/TRBV6-3; clone size: .; D gene: TRBD1; J gene: TRBJ1-1; CDR3 protein: CASRNSGTGNTEAFF; CDR3 DNA: TGTGCCAGCAGAAACTCCGGGACAGGGAACACTGAAGCTTTCTTT
V gene: TRBV5-1; clone size: few; D gene: .; J gene: TRBJ1-5; CDR3 protein: CASSLGTLNQPQHF; CDR3 DNA: TGCGCCAGCAGCTTGGGGACTCTTAATCAGCCCCAGCATTTT
V gene: TRBV29-1; clone size: .; D gene: .; J gene: TRBJ1-2; CDR3 protein: CGTGTIGYTF; CDR3 DNA: TGCGGTACCGGGACGATAGGCTACACCTTC
V gene: TRBV7-3; clone size: many; D gene: .; J gene: TRBJ1-6; CDR3 protein: CASSPIRDFNSPLHF; CDR3 DNA: TGTGCCAGCAGCCCTATCAGGGACTTTAATTCACCCCTCCACTTT
V gene: TRBV12-3/TRBV12-4; clone size: many; D gene: .; J gene: TRBJ2-1; CDR3 protein: CASSFWGGNEQFF; CDR3 DNA: TGTGCCAGCAGTTTTTGGGGTGGCAATGAGCAGTTCTTC
V gene: TRBV4-3; clone size: .; D gene: TRBD2; J gene: TRBJ2-2; CDR3 protein: CASSQEAGGLATGELFF; CDR3 DNA: TGCGCCAGCAGCCAAGAGGCGGGGGGGCTGGCCACCGGGGAGCTGTTTTTT
V gene: TRBV9; clone size: few; D gene: .; J gene: TRBJ1-3; CDR3 protein: CASSVLSAGNTIYF; CDR3 DNA: TGTGCCAGCAGCGTGCTATCGGCTGGAAACACCATATATTTT
V gene: TRBV5-6; clone size: .; D gene: TRBD2; J gene: TRBJ2-3; CDR3 protein: CASSPYSGGPTQYF; CDR3 DNA: TGTGCCAGCAGTCCGTATTCGGGGGGGCCTACGCAGTATTTT
V gene: TRBV12-3/TRBV12-4; clone size: medium-sized; D gene: .; J gene: TRBJ2-3; CDR3 protein: CASSSQGGTQYF; CDR3 DNA: TGTGCCAGCAGTTCCCAGGGGGGAACGCAGTATTTT
V gene: TRBV5-4; clone size: .; D gene: TRBD1; J gene: TRBJ1-1; CDR3 protein: CASSLGEQGGTEAFF; CDR3 DNA: TGTGCCAGCAGCTTGGGCGAGCAGGGGGGGACTGAAGCTTTCTTT
V gene: TRBV5-1; clone size: many; D gene: TRBD2; J gene: TRBJ2-1; CDR3 protein: CASSFGGLGNEQFF; CDR3 DNA: TGCGCCAGCAGCTTTGGCGGACTAGGCAATGAGCAGTTCTTC
V gene: TRBV5-1; clone size: .; D gene: TRBD2; J gene: TRBJ2-4; CDR3 protein: CASSPGLGANIQYF; CDR3 DNA: TGCGCCAGCAGCCCAGGACTAGGTGCGAACATTCAGTACTTC
V gene: TRBV10-3; clone size: few; D gene: TRBD1; J gene: TRBJ2-2; CDR3 protein: CAISRPQGAGTGELFF; CDR3 DNA: TGTGCCATCAGCCGCCCACAGGGGGCAGGCACCGGGGAGCTGTTTTTT
V gene: TRBV28; clone size: .; D gene: .; J gene: TRBJ2-1; CDR3 protein: CASNAGYSNEQFF; CDR3 DNA: TGTGCCAGCAACGCAGGGTACTCAAATGAGCAGTTCTTC
V gene: TRBV7-8; clone size: .; D gene: TRBD2; J gene: TRBJ2-5; CDR3 protein: CASSLGFGGGQETQYF; CDR3 DNA: TGTGCCAGCAGCTTAGGGTTCGGGGGGGGCCAAGAGACCCAGTACTTC
V gene: TRBV9; clone size: many; D gene: .; J gene: TRBJ2-5; CDR3 protein: CASSAGPMETQYF; CDR3 DNA: TGTGCCAGCAGCGCCGGCCCGATGGAGACCCAGTACTTC
V gene: TRBV10-3; clone size: many; D gene: .; J gene: TRBJ1-5; CDR3 protein: CAISERTLNQPQHF; CDR3 DNA: TGTGCCATCAGTGAACGGACACTTAATCAGCCCCAGCATTTT
V gene: TRBV6-2/TRBV6-3; clone size: few; D gene: .; J gene: TRBJ2-5; CDR3 protein: CASSTPTVQETQYF; CDR3 DNA: TGTGCCAGCAGTACACCGACAGTCCAAGAGACCCAGTACTTC
V gene: TRBV5-1; clone size: few; D gene: .; J gene: TRBJ2-3; CDR3 protein: CASNRAASTDTQYF; CDR3 DNA: TGCGCCAGCAACAGGGCTGCTAGCACAGATACGCAGTATTTT
V gene: TRBV6-5; clone size: many; D gene: .; J gene: TRBJ1-1; CDR3 protein: CASSYRGNTEAFF; CDR3 DNA: TGTGCCAGCAGTTACAGAGGAAACACTGAAGCTTTCTTT
V gene: TRBV18; clone size: .; D gene: TRBD1; J gene: TRBJ1-1; CDR3 protein: CASSPEGAVGAFF; CDR3 DNA: TGTGCCAGCTCACCAGAGGGGGCAGTTGGAGCTTTCTTT